This TCR beta chain is from a study of T-cell memory formation after mild COVID-19. TCRdb recomputed calls from the 5' RACE reads with MiXCR, one row per CDR3 protein. This table holds about 390,000 distinct CDR3 sequences, about a sixth found once. The V and J ends lost 3 bases and 1 base respectively, with 7 bases between them. This CDR3 is 15 amino acids long. Germline V gene lookup returns CDR1 SGHAT and CDR2 FQNNGV. This chain uses TRBV11-2 with TRBJ2-6; D might be TRBD2 (5 bases). Sequencing used PBMCs or a T cell subset sorted from them (not recorded which). The sequence was obtained from a man aged 18 to 30 who had mild COVID-19 (a few samples of this study predate the infection). Cell type and time point are not known. CDR3 region: CASSFAGSGANVLTF. The CDR3 DNA follows: TGTGCCAGCAGCTTTGCGGGTTCTGGGGCCAACGTCCTGACTTTC.